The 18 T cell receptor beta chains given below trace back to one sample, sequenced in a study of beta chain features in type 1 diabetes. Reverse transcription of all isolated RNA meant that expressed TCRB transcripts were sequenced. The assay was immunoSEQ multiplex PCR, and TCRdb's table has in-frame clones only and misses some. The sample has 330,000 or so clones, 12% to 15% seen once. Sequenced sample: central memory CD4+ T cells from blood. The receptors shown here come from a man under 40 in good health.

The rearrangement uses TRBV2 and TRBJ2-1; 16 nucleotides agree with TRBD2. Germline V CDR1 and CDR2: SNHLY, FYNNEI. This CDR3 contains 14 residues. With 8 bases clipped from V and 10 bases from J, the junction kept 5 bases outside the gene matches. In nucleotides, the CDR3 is TGTGCCAGCGGGACTAGCGGGGGGGTTACGGAGCAGTTCTTC. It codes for CASGTSGGVTEQFF.

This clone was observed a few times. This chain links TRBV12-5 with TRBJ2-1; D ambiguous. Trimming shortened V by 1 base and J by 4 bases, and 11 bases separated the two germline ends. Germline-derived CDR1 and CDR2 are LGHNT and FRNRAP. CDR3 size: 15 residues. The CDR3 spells CASGLEFEQYNEQFF. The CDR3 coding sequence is TGTGCTAGTGGTTTGGAGTTTGAACAATACAATGAGCAGTTCTTC.

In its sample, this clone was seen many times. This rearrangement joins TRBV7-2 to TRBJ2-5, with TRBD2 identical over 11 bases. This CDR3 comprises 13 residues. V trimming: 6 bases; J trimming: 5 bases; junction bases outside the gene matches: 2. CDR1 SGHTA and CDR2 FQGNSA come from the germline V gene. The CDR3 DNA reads TGTGCCAGCAGTCGACTAGCGGGGGAGACCCAGTACTTC. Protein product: CASSRLAGETQYF.

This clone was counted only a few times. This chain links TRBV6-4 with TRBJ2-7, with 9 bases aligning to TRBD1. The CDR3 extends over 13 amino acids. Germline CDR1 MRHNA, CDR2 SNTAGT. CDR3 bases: TGTGCCAGCAGTGTAAATAAGGGACAGGGCTTTTCGGTC. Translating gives CASSVNKGQGFSV.

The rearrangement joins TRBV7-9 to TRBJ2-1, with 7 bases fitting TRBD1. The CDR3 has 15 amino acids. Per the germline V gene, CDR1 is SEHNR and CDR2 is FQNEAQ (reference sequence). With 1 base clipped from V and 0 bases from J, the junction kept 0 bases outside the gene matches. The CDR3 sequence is CASSLGDSSYNEQFF. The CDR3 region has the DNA TGTGCCAGCAGCTTAGGGGACAGCTCCTACAATGAGCAGTTCTTC.

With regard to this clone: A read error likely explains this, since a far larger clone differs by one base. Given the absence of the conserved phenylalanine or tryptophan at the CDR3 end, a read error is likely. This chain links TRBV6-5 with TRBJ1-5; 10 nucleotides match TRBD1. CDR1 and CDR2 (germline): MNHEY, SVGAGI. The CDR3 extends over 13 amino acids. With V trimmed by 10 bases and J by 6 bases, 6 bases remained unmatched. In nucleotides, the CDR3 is TGTGCCACGAGACAGGGGGCGGGTCAGCCCCAGCATTCT. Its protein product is CATRQGAGQPQHS.

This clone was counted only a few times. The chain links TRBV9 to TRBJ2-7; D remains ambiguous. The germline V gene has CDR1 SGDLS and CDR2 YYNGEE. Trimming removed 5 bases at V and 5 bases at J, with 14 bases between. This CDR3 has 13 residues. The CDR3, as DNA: TGTGCCAGCAGTTCGGACGCCGACGACGAGCAGTACTTC. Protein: CASSSDADDEQYF.

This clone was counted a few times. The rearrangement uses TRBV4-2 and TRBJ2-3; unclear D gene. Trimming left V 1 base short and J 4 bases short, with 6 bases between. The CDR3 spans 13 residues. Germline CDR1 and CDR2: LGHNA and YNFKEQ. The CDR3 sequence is CASSQGRPDTQYF. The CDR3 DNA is TGTGCCAGCAGCCAAGGAAGGCCAGATACGCAGTATTTT.

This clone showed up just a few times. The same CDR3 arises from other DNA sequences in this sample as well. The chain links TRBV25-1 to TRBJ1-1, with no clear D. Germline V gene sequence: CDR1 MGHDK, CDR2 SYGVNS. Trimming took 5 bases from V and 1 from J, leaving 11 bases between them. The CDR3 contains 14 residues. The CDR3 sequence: CASSPQGRNTEAFF. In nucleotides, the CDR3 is TGTGCCAGCAGTCCCCAAGGACGGAACACTGAAGCTTTCTTT. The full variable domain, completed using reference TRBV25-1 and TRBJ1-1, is EADIYQTPRYLVIGTGKKITLECSQTMGHDKMYWYQQDPGMELHLIHYSYGVNSTEKGDLSSESTVSRIRTEHFPLTLESARPSHTSQYLCASSPQGRNTEAFFGQGTRLTVV.

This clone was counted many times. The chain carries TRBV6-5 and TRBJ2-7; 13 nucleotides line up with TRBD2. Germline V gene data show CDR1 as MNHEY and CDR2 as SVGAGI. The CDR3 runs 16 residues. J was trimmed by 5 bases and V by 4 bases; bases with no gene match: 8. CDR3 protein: CASSSGLAGCQDEQYV. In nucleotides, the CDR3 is TGTGCCAGCAGTTCGGGACTAGCGGGATGTCAGGACGAGCAGTACGTC.

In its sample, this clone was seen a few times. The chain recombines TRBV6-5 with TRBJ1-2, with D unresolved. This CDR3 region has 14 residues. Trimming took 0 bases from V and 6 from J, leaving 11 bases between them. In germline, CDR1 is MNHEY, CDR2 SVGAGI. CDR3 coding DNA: TGTGCCAGCAGTTACTCCCGGGTCAGAGATGGCTACACCTTC. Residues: CASSYSRVRDGYTF.

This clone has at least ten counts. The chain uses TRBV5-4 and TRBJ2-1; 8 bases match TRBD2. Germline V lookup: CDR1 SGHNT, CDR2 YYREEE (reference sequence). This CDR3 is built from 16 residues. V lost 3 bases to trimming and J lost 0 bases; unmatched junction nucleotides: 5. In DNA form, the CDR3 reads TGTGCCAGCAGCTCCATAGCGGGAAGCTCCTACAATGAGCAGTTCTTC. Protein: CASSSIAGSSYNEQFF.

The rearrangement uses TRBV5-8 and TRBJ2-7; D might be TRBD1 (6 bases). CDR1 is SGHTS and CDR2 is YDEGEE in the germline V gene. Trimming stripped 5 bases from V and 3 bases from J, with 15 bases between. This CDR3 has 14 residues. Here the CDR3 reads CASSTGTSFYEQYF. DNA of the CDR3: TGTGCCAGCAGTACAGGGACCTCCTTCTACGAGCAGTACTTC. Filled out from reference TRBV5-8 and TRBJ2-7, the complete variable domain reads EAGVTQSPTHLIKTRGQQATLRCSPISGHTSVYWYQQALGLGLQFLLWYDEGEERNRGNFPPRFSGRQFPNYSSELNVNALELEDSALYLCASSTGTSFYEQYFGPGTRLTVT.

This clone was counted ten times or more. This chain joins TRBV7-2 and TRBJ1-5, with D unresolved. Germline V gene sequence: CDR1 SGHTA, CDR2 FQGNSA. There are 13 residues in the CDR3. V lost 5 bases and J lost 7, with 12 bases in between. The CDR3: CASSQSAGQPQHF. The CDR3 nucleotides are TGTGCCAGCAGCCAGTCGGCGGGGCAGCCCCAGCATTTT.

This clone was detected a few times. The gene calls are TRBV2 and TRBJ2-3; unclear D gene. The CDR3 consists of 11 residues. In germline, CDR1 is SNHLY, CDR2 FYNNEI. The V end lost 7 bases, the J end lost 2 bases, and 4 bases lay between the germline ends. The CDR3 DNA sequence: TGTGCCAGCATCACCACAGATACGCAGTATTTT. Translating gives CASITTDTQYF.

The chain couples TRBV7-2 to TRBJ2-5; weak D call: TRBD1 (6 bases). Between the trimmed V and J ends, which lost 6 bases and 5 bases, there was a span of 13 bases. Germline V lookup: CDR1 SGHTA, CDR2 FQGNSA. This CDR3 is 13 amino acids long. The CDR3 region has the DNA TGTGCCAGCAGTCAGAACAGGGCCGAGACCCAGTACTTC. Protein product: CASSQNRAETQYF.

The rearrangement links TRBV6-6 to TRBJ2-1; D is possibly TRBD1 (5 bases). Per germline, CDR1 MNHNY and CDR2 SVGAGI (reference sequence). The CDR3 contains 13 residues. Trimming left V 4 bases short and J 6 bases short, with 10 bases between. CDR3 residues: CASSLGRANEQFF. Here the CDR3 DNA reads TGTGCCAGCAGTTTGGGCAGGGCCAATGAGCAGTTCTTC.

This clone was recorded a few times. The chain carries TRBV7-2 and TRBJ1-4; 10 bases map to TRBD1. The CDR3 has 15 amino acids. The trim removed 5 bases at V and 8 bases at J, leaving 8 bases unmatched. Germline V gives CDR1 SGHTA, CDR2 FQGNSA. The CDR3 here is CASSQWDRGLEKLFF. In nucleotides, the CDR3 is TGTGCCAGCAGCCAATGGGACAGGGGTCTAGAAAAACTGTTTTTT.